The 32 T cell receptor beta chains listed next were all sequenced from one sample in a study of identical twins. TCRdb passed the 5' RACE reads through MiXCR, listing each CDR3 protein once. This table has roughly 750,000 distinct CDR3 sequences, around 20% appearing once. The data also belong to a second study, concerning T cells expressing NK-cell markers.

The sample was PBMCs. These receptors all come from a woman aged 18-29 years in good health.

This clonotype was detected only a few times. The rearrangement joins TRBV12-3 or TRBV12-4 to TRBJ2-6; D is undetermined. This CDR3 is 17 amino acids long. Trimming shortened V by 6 bases and J by 4 bases, and 19 bases separated the two germline ends. The CDR3 protein is CASSDNGPRLGANVLTF. Here the CDR3 DNA reads TGTGCCAGCAGCGACAACGGCCCACGGTTAGGGGCCAACGTCCTGACTTTC.

The rearrangement uses TRBV15 and TRBJ2-7; the D is unclear. This CDR3 has 15 amino acids. Germline-derived CDR1 and CDR2 are LNHNV and YYDKDF (reference sequence). V was trimmed by 3 bases and J by 0 bases, leaving 12 bases between them. The chain's CDR3 is CATSRAYGDSYEQYF. CDR3 in DNA: TGTGCCACCAGCAGGGCTTATGGGGACTCCTACGAGCAGTACTTC.

The chain combines TRBV19 with TRBJ1-2; no clear D. The CDR3 runs 15 residues. The V gene lost 10 bases and the J gene lost 4 bases, with 22 bases spanning the gap. Germline CDR1 LNHDA, CDR2 SQIVND (reference sequence). In nucleotides, the CDR3 is TGTGCCATCTATACGACCGCTACGCAACCCTATGGCTACACCTTC. It translates to CAIYTTATQPYGYTF.

This clonotype came up a few times. The gene calls are TRBV5-6 and TRBJ2-7; D remains ambiguous. V was clipped by 1 base and J by 7 bases, with 12 bases between them. This CDR3 spans 13 amino acids. The germline V gene encodes CDR1 SGHDT and CDR2 YYEEEE. CDR3 in DNA: TGTGCCAGCAGCTTGCGCCCCCTCTGGGAGCAGTACTTC. Translated, it gives CASSLRPLWEQYF.

V gene TRBV7-8 combines with J gene TRBJ1-2; a weak D match, TRBD1 (6 bases). The CDR3 is made up of 15 amino acids. V lost 5 bases, J lost 4 bases, and 17 bases lay in between. Germline CDR1 reads SGHVS; CDR2 reads FQNEAQ. This CDR3 is CASSAQGTIGYGYTF. CDR3 sequence (DNA): TGTGCCAGCAGCGCACAGGGAACAATTGGCTATGGCTACACCTTC.

In its sample, this clonotype was seen a few times. The chain couples TRBV12-3 or TRBV12-4 to TRBJ2-7, with 7 bases matching TRBD1. The CDR3 loop spans 13 amino acids. The ends lost 6 bases at V and 7 bases at J; junction bases unmatched: 9. CDR3 coding DNA: TGTGCCAGCAGAGGGACAGCCAGATTTGAGCAGTACTTC. This codes for CASRGTARFEQYF.

This clonotype was seen a single time. V gene TRBV11-3 combines with J gene TRBJ2-7, with D unresolved. Between the trimmed V and J ends, which lost 5 bases and 6 bases, there was a span of 11 bases. CDR1 and CDR2 (germline): SGHNT, YENEEA. CDR3 length equals 12 residues. The CDR3 spells CASSLQPFEQYF. CDR3 coding DNA: TGTGCCAGCAGCCTCCAACCGTTCGAGCAGTACTTC.

This chain uses TRBV4-3 with TRBJ1-2; 8 nucleotides line up with TRBD1. The V and J ends lost 0 bases and 7 bases, in that order; junction bases with no gene match: 7. The CDR3 spans 15 residues. Germline V gene lookup returns CDR1 LGHNA and CDR2 YSLEER. CDR3 DNA sequence: TGCGCCAGCAGCCAAGATCAGCGCAGGGGGCTTGGCTACACCTTC. Protein: CASSQDQRRGLGYTF.

This clonotype appeared a few times. This sequence joins TRBV5-1 and TRBJ1-1; D might be TRBD1 (6 bases). The germline V gene has CDR1 SGHRS and CDR2 YFSETQ. The CDR3 extends over 15 amino acids. V gave up 2 bases and J gave up 1 base, with 12 bases separating them. CDR3 sequence reads: CASSFGTRQNTEAFF. The CDR3 nucleotides are TGCGCCAGCAGCTTCGGGACAAGACAGAACACTGAAGCTTTCTTT.

This sequence joins TRBV5-1 and TRBJ2-1; TRBD2 might be the D (5 bases). Germline CDR1 is SGHRS and CDR2 is YFSETQ. Deletions cut 0 bases from V and 4 bases from J, with 8 bases between. This CDR3 is 14 amino acids long. This CDR3 is CASSLETGYNEQFF. CDR3 nucleotide sequence: TGCGCCAGCAGCTTGGAGACGGGATACAATGAGCAGTTCTTC.

The V gene is TRBV14, the J gene TRBJ2-5; 8 bases align to TRBD2. The junction had 6 bases not matched to a gene; V was cut back by 1 base and J by 5 bases. The CDR3 is 15 residues long. Germline V CDR1 and CDR2: SGHDN, FVKESK. The CDR3 nucleotides are TGTGCCAGCAGCCAAGTGGCGACGGGAGGGGAGACCCAGTACTTC. Amino acids: CASSQVATGGETQYF. The full variable domain, with the rest looked up from reference TRBV14 and TRBJ2-5, is EAGVTQFPSHSVIEKGQTVTLRCDPISGHDNLYWYRRVMGKEIKFLLHFVKESKQDESGMPNNRFLAERTGGTYSTLKVQPAELEDSGVYFCASSQVATGGETQYFGPGTRLLVL.

The chain uses TRBV5-1 and TRBJ1-1; D gene uncertain. The CDR3 has 14 amino acids. V was trimmed by 2 bases and J by 5 bases, leaving 13 bases between them. Germline V CDR1 and CDR2: SGHRS, YFSETQ. The CDR3 nucleotides read TGCGCCAGCAGCTTACGGGCAGGACCGACTGAAGCTTTCTTT. It encodes CASSLRAGPTEAFF.

CDR3 sequence (DNA): TGTGCTAGTGGTTTCTTCGCGGATAACACCGGGGAGCTGTTTTTT. This gives the protein CASGFFADNTGELFF. The gene calls are TRBV12-5 and TRBJ2-2, with D unresolved. This CDR3 is built from 15 residues. Germline loops: CDR1 LGHNT, CDR2 FRNRAP. V was cut by 3 bases and J by 2 bases, with 10 bases left in between. Looking up the rest from reference TRBV12-5 and TRBJ2-2 gives the full variable domain: DARVTQTPRHKVTEMGQEVTMRCQPILGHNTVFWYRQTMMQGLELLAYFRNRAPLDDSGMPKDRFSAEMPDATLATLKIQPSEPRDSAVYFCASGFFADNTGELFFGEGSRLTVL.

Turning to this clonotype: Mismatch with germline at one junction end may stem from a read error. This chain links TRBV14 with TRBJ2-5, with D possibly being TRBD1 (6 bases). Germline values: CDR1 SGHDN, CDR2 FVKESK. The CDR3 length is 13 residues. The CDR3 region has the DNA TGTGCCAGCGGCCAGGGGTGGAGAGAGACCCAGTACTTC. Its translation is CASGQGWRETQYF.

The table lists this clonotype with a few counts. The V call is TRBV9, the J call TRBJ1-2, with D unclear. The CDR3 sequence is 14 residues long. V was pared by 4 bases and J by 4 bases, with 14 bases between. Germline V lookup: CDR1 SGDLS, CDR2 YYNGEE. The CDR3 nucleotides read TGTGCCAGCAGCCCAGCCTATTCCCCCTATGGCTACACCTTC. Amino acid sequence: CASSPAYSPYGYTF.

The chain recombines TRBV10-1 with TRBJ2-1, with 7 nucleotides matching TRBD1. Trimming took 6 bases from V and 8 from J; bases not matched to a gene: 7. Germline-derived CDR1 and CDR2 are WNHNN and SYGVQD (reference sequence). The CDR3 extends over 13 amino acids. The chain's CDR3 is CASSSGQYDEQFF. In DNA, the CDR3 is TGCGCCAGCAGCTCGGGACAGTATGATGAGCAGTTCTTC.

Ten or more counts support this clonotype. V and J are TRBV6-1 and TRBJ1-6; D unresolved. The CDR3 runs 15 residues. In germline, CDR1 is MNHNS, CDR2 SASEGT. Trimming removed 3 bases from V and 5 bases from J, with 11 bases in between. DNA for the CDR3: TGTGCCAGCAGTGACGAACGGCGAGATAATTCACCCCTCCACTTT. It specifies CASSDERRDNSPLHF.

This clonotype turned up a few times. J is TRBJ1-1 and V is TRBV6-5, with D perhaps matching TRBD1 (6 bases). CDR3 length: 15 residues. CDR1 and CDR2 (germline): MNHEY, SVGAGI. Trimming shortened V by 3 bases and J by 4 bases, and 15 bases separated the two germline ends. CDR3 in amino acids: CASSYWAQGTTEAFF. For the CDR3, the DNA is TGTGCCAGCAGTTATTGGGCGCAGGGGACCACTGAAGCTTTCTTT.

The chain couples TRBV5-5 to TRBJ2-1; 7 bases fit TRBD2. The CDR3 covers 13 residues. Germline CDR1 SGHKS, CDR2 YYEKEE (reference sequence). V trimming: 4 bases; J trimming: 14 bases; junction bases outside the gene matches: 12. CDR3 protein: CASSTFPRELKFF. DNA of the CDR3: TGTGCCAGCAGCACCTTCCCGCGGGAGTTAAAGTTCTTC.

This clonotype was seen only a few times. The rearrangement links TRBV6-1 to TRBJ2-3; D gene unclear. The germline V gene has CDR1 MNHNS and CDR2 SASEGT. CDR3 length equals 15 residues. The V end lost 2 bases, the J end lost 4 bases, and 13 bases lay between the germline ends. CDR3 sequence: CASSETLWVADTQYF. Written as DNA, the CDR3 is TGTGCCAGCAGTGAAACACTGTGGGTCGCAGATACGCAGTATTTT.

The chain uses TRBV20-1 and TRBJ2-1; 9 bases match TRBD2. The germline gives CDR1 DFQATT, CDR2 SNEGSKA (reference sequence). This CDR3 is 14 amino acids long. Losses at the gene ends were 1 base for V and 6 bases for J; bases not matched to a gene: 4. Written as DNA, the CDR3 is TGCAGTGCTAGAGTAAGCGGGAGGTTCAATGAGCAGTTCTTC. Its protein is CSARVSGRFNEQFF.

In its sample, this clonotype was seen a few times. Compared with germline, one end of the junction differs, possibly owing to a read error. This sequence joins TRBV7-9 and TRBJ2-1; TRBD2 aligns across 7 bases. The CDR3 runs to 15 residues. Germline V CDR1 and CDR2: SEHNR, FQNEAQ (reference sequence). The CDR3 sequence: CASSLAEASPNEQFF. DNA of the CDR3: TGTGCCAGCAGCCTAGCGGAGGCCTCCCCGAATGAGCAGTTCTTC.

In this sample, this clonotype turned up a few times. This chain connects TRBV20-1 to TRBJ2-3; a weak D match, TRBD1 (5 bases). The CDR3 is made up of 14 amino acids. V lost 6 bases and J 2 bases, leaving 15 bases between the germline ends. Per the germline V gene, CDR1 is DFQATT and CDR2 is SNEGSKA (reference sequence). The CDR3 nucleotides read TGCAGTGCCCCTGTTGGGGCTATCACAGATACGCAGTATTTT. It specifies CSAPVGAITDTQYF.

This CDR3 is CASSGSYGVEDTQYF. The DNA for the CDR3 is TGTGCCAGCAGCGGGAGCTATGGAGTGGAAGATACGCAGTATTTT. The chain uses TRBV7-6 and TRBJ2-3; D is possibly TRBD2 (5 bases). V lost 5 bases to trimming and J lost 5 bases, with 17 bases between them. The CDR3 loop spans 15 amino acids. The germline CDR1 and CDR2 sequences are SGHVS and FNYEAQ.

This clonotype was detected only a few times. The J gene is TRBJ2-7, the V gene TRBV6-5, with 7 bases fitting TRBD2. CDR3 length equals 14 residues. After removal of 1 base from V and 5 bases from J, the junction contained 5 bases not matched to a gene. CDR1 and CDR2 (germline): MNHEY, SVGAGI. The CDR3 DNA reads as TGTGCCAGCAGTTACTGGGGGGGAATGGACGAGCAGTACTTC. Translated, it gives CASSYWGGMDEQYF.

This clonotype was picked up a small number of times. The rearrangement uses TRBV20-1 and TRBJ2-5, with D unclear. Germline V CDR1 and CDR2: DFQATT, SNEGSKA (reference sequence). The CDR3 has 11 residues. The V gene lost 3 bases and the J gene lost 5 bases, with 7 bases spanning the gap. The CDR3 sequence: CSASPPETQYF. CDR3 DNA: TGCAGTGCTAGCCCCCCGGAGACCCAGTACTTC.

In its sample, this clonotype was seen many times. The chain joins TRBV5-4 to TRBJ2-3, with D perhaps matching TRBD1 (5 bases). The CDR3 is made up of 14 amino acids. The ends were cut back, 0 bases at V and 5 bases at J, with 10 bases in the middle. Germline-derived CDR1 and CDR2 are SGHNT and YYREEE (reference sequence). The CDR3 sequence: CASSLEGARDTQYF. CDR3 sequence (DNA): TGTGCCAGCAGCTTGGAAGGGGCCCGAGATACGCAGTATTTT.

This clonotype was found a few times. This rearrangement joins TRBV20-1 to TRBJ2-2, with 8 bases identical to TRBD2. Trimming took 6 bases from V and 4 from J; bases not matched to a gene: 7. Germline CDR1 reads DFQATT; CDR2 reads SNEGSKA (reference sequence). The CDR3 spans 14 residues. The CDR3 here is CSAQSGRGTGELFF. CDR3 nucleotides: TGCAGTGCCCAAAGCGGGAGAGGCACCGGGGAGCTGTTTTTT.

The rearrangement uses TRBV18 and TRBJ2-1, with no clear D. CDR1 KGHSH and CDR2 LQKENI come from the germline V gene. V was trimmed by 6 bases and J by 0 bases, leaving 15 bases between them. The CDR3 runs 16 residues. The CDR3 region is CASSQNNLRSYNEQFF. In DNA form, the CDR3 reads TGTGCCAGCTCCCAGAACAATCTGCGCTCCTACAATGAGCAGTTCTTC.

J is TRBJ2-5 and V is TRBV20-1, with D possibly TRBD1 on 5 matching bases. Per the germline V gene, CDR1 is DFQATT and CDR2 is SNEGSKA (reference sequence). The CDR3 has 13 amino acids. Deletions cut 3 bases from V and 4 bases from J, with 12 bases between. CDR3 coding DNA: TGCAGTGCTAGGGGGCTGACCGGAGAGACCCAGTACTTC. Amino acid sequence: CSARGLTGETQYF.

This clonotype was counted only a few times. V and J are TRBV4-2 and TRBJ2-7; D not certain. The germline V gene has CDR1 LGHNA and CDR2 YNFKEQ. V shed 0 bases and J shed 9 bases, with 18 bases lying between them. The CDR3 is 15 amino acids. CDR3 amino acids: CASSQDLDQSGVQYF. CDR3 in DNA: TGTGCCAGCAGCCAAGATCTGGATCAGTCAGGCGTGCAGTACTTC.

The J gene is TRBJ2-5, the V gene TRBV20-1; no reliable D call. The V gene's germline CDR1 is DFQATT and CDR2 SNEGSKA (reference sequence). This CDR3 spans 14 amino acids. V lost 0 bases, J lost 2 bases, and 10 bases lay in between. As DNA, the CDR3 is TGCAGTGCTAGAGATAGGCAGATTCAAGAGACCCAGTACTTC. Its translation: CSARDRQIQETQYF.